A selection of T cell receptor beta chains follows, all from one sample in a study of blood T cell repertoires in COVID-19. Produced via immunoSEQ multiplex PCR; TCRdb's table is partial and in-frame only. The sample lists some 130,000 clones; about 80% were seen once. The sample comprised peripheral blood. These TCRs come from a woman of 80 years or more with acute or convalescent COVID-19. CDR3s include the opening cysteine and the closing phenylalanine or tryptophan. A D gene is named only where the DNA matches it firmly. Rows may omit the clone size; those that give it use once, few, many or a size class.

D	V	J	size	CDR3	DNA
-	TRBV30	TRBJ1-1	-	CAWGLRGRGTEAFF	TGTGCCTGGGGACTCAGGGGAAGAGGCACTGAAGCTTTCTTT
TRBD1	TRBV7-9	TRBJ1-4	-	CASSRGGQGDEKLFF	TGTGCCAGCAGCCGCGGGGGACAGGGAGATGAAAAACTGTTTTTT
-	TRBV28	TRBJ2-7	-	CASSFTNLIYEQYF	TGTGCCAGCAGTTTTACGAACCTAATCTACGAGCAGTACTTC
-	TRBV6-1	TRBJ1-1	-	CASSVTSGPPSTEAFF	TGTGCCAGCAGTGTTACGTCAGGGCCCCCGAGTACTGAAGCTTTCTTT
-	TRBV7-9	TRBJ2-1	once	CASSARDTSYNEQFF	TGTGCCAGCAGCGCCCGGGACACCTCATACAATGAGCAGTTCTTC
TRBD2	TRBV14	TRBJ2-7	-	CASTGTSGRGEQYF	TGTGCCAGCACCGGGACTAGCGGGAGGGGTGAGCAGTACTTC
-	TRBV5-1	TRBJ1-6	-	CASNPGQFPNSPLHF	TGCGCCAGCAACCCCGGACAGTTCCCAAATTCACCCCTCCACTTT
-	TRBV2	TRBJ1-4	-	CASQFQGTGEKLFF	TGTGCCAGCCAGTTTCAGGGGACGGGTGAAAAACTGTTTTTT
TRBD2	TRBV29-1	TRBJ2-1	-	CSVVSGRASYNEQFF	TGCAGCGTTGTGAGCGGGAGGGCTTCCTACAATGAGCAGTTCTTC
TRBD2	TRBV7-2	TRBJ2-7	few	CASSFLPSTSGSYEQYF	TGTGCCAGCAGCTTCCTACCCTCGACTAGCGGGAGTTACGAGCAGTACTTC
TRBD1	TRBV7-8	TRBJ1-5	few	CASSLRDRGNGQPQHF	TGTGCCAGCAGCTTAAGGGACAGGGGTAACGGCCAGCCCCAGCATTTT
-	TRBV5-1	TRBJ1-4	-	CASKGGDNEKLFF	TGCGCCAGCAAGGGCGGGGATAATGAAAAACTGTTTTTT
TRBD1	TRBV6-5	TRBJ1-2	-	CASSPVKGANGYTF	TGTGCCAGCAGTCCCGTAAAGGGGGCGAATGGCTACACCTTC
-	TRBV7-9	TRBJ2-3	medium-sized	CASSLGLADTDTQYF	TGTGCCAGCAGCTTAGGCTTAGCGGACACAGATACGCAGTATTTT
-	TRBV7-6	TRBJ2-1	-	CASSFRDSNSSYNEQFF	TGTGCCAGCAGCTTCCGGGACTCCAACAGCTCCTACAATGAGCAGTTCTTC
TRBD1	TRBV11-2	TRBJ2-1	-	CASSAGTGRFGPFF	TGTGCCAGCAGCGCCGGGACAGGTCGGTTCGGTCCGTTCTTC
TRBD2	TRBV3-1/TRBV3-2	TRBJ2-1	-	CASSHAKRGVVSEQFF	TGTGCCAGCAGCCACGCTAAGCGGGGGGTAGTAAGTGAGCAGTTCTTC
-	TRBV19	TRBJ1-6	-	CASSMTGYNSPLHF	TGTGCCAGTAGTATGACCGGGTATAATTCACCCCTCCACTTT
-	TRBV27	TRBJ1-2	-	CASFIRDTQF	TGTGCCAGCTTCATTCGTGACACCCAGTTC
TRBD2	TRBV6-5	TRBJ2-5	-	CASRGEGIETQYF	TGTGCCAGCAGGGGGGAGGGCATAGAGACCCAGTACTTC
TRBD1	TRBV28	TRBJ1-5	-	CASLTGGGGNQPQHF	TGTGCCAGCCTAACAGGGGGCGGCGGCAATCAGCCCCAGCATTTT
TRBD2	TRBV6-5	TRBJ2-5	once	CASRLAGGFRETQYF	TGTGCCAGCAGATTAGCGGGGGGCTTCCGAGAGACCCAGTACTTC